This T cell receptor beta chain was profiled in a study of T cell repertoires in cytomegalovirus infection. TCRdb ran MiXCR on the reads and lists one entry per CDR3 protein. Among 450,000 to 600,000 distinct CDR3 sequences listed, around 30% were seen once. The trim removed 7 bases at V and 4 bases at J, leaving 7 bases unmatched. This CDR3 comprises 14 residues. Turning to this clonotype: Its target is unknown. A single base separates this from a much larger clone, so it may be a read error.

The material sequenced was cultured PBMCs, taken from culture after CMV antigen stimulation. The TCR was taken from a human donor in good health (CMV status not recorded). Some clones in this sample may be carry-over from other donors' samples. The genes are TRBV12-3 or TRBV12-4 and TRBJ1-2; TRBD1 matches at 9 bases. The CDR3, as DNA: TGTGCCAGCACCCGGGGACAGGGCCCCTATGGCTACACCTTC. The encoded protein is CASTRGQGPYGYTF.